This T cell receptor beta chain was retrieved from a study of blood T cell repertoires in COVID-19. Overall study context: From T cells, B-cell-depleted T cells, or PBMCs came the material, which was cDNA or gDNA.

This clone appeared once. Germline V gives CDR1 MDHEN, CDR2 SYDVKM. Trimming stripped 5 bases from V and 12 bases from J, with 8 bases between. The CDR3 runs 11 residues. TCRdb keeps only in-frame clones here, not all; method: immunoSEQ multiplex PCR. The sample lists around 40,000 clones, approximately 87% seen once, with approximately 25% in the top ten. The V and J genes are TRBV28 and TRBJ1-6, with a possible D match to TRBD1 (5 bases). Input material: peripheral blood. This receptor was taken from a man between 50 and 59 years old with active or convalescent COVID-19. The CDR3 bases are TGTGCCAGCAGTCCCGGGGGACCCCTCCACTTT. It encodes CASSPGGPLHF. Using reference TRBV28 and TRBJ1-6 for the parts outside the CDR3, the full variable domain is DVKVTQSSRYLVKRTGEKVFLECVQDMDHENMFWYRQDPGLGLRLIYFSYDVKMKEKGDIPEGYSVSREKKERFSLILESASTNQTSMYLCASSPGGPLHFGNGTRLTVT.